The following is a TCR beta chain sequence with its context. Its antigen is still unknown. The iRepertoire nested amplicon-rescue multiplex PCR amplified TCR alpha and beta CDR3s from RNA. TCRdb ran MiXCR on the multiplex PCR reads and lists one entry per CDR3 protein. The table includes around 390,000 distinct CDR3 sequences, roughly 41% detected once. This sample was taken from a study of glioma-infiltrating T cells. Trimming took 5 bases from V and 5 from J; bases not matched to a gene: 16. The CDR3 runs 19 residues. Germline lookup yields CDR1 MNHEY and CDR2 SVGAGI. Study results and caveats: Signature shared blood CDR3 motifs were enriched in low-divergence and depleted in high-divergence patients. Non-neoplastic patients had below-expected tissue-blood divergence, while all gliomas exceeded expectation.

This clonotype originated in a human donor with low-grade glioma or glioblastoma, undergoing nonglioma brain surgery, or in good health (not recorded which). This rearrangement joins TRBV6-5 to TRBJ2-1, with 12 bases identical to TRBD2. Sequenced sample: glioma tissue, nonneoplastic brain tissue, or PBMCs (not recorded which). CDR3 residues: CASSEEGGGLAGLHNEQFF. CDR3 bases: TGTGCCAGCAGTGAAGAAGGCGGGGGACTAGCGGGCCTCCACAATGAGCAGTTCTTC.